Listed below are T cell receptor beta chains from one sample, sequenced in a study of T cell repertoires in cytomegalovirus infection. TCRdb re-derived calls from the reads in MiXCR, one entry per CDR3 protein. The repertoire holds about 920,000 distinct CDR3 sequences, with around 30% as singletons. Antigens for these TCRs are unknown. Material: cultured CD8+ T cells from PBMCs, obtained from culture after CMV antigen stimulation. These receptors came from a human donor in good health (CMV status not recorded). Some clones in this sample may be carry-over from other donors' samples. Both conserved end residues are part of each CDR3. A D gene is named only where the DNA matches it firmly. The listing skips clone size in some rows; elsewhere it reads once, few, many or a size class.

v_call	d_call	j_call	clone_size	cdr3_aa	cdr3_nt
TRBV3-1	NA	TRBJ1-4	few	CASSPGYSRSEKLFF	TGTGCCAGCAGCCCGGGATATTCGCGGAGCGAAAAACTGTTTTTT
TRBV10-3	TRBD2	TRBJ2-1	few	CAISEIAGGPNEQFF	TGTGCCATCAGTGAGATAGCGGGGGGGCCGAATGAGCAGTTCTTC
TRBV7-3	TRBD1	TRBJ2-1	NA	CASSPSHRGPSYNEQFF	TGTGCCAGCAGCCCATCTCACAGGGGGCCGTCCTACAATGAGCAGTTCTTC
TRBV6-1	NA	TRBJ2-7	few	CASSEVIDEQYF	TGTGCCAGCAGTGAAGTCATCGACGAGCAGTACTTC
TRBV19	NA	TRBJ2-7	NA	CASSIDPRDYEQYF	TGTGCCAGTAGTATAGACCCTCGGGACTACGAGCAGTACTTC
TRBV24-1	NA	TRBJ2-3	NA	CATSDPLGGGPDTQYF	TGTGCCACCAGTGATCCTCTTGGAGGGGGCCCAGATACGCAGTATTTT
TRBV28	NA	TRBJ1-6	NA	CASSLYSSPLHF	TGTGCCAGCAGTTTATATTCTTCACCCCTCCACTTT
TRBV14	NA	TRBJ1-5	NA	CASSQAGYNQPQHF	TGTGCCAGCAGCCAAGCAGGGTACAATCAGCCCCAGCATTTT
TRBV4-2	NA	TRBJ1-1	NA	CASSQDYSGNTEAFF	TGTGCCAGCAGCCAGGATTACAGTGGGAACACTGAAGCTTTCTTT
TRBV6-6	TRBD2	TRBJ2-5	NA	CASSYSGLAGEETQYF	TGTGCCAGCAGTTACTCCGGACTAGCCGGCGAAGAGACCCAGTACTTC
TRBV15	NA	TRBJ2-3	once	CATSGQGARTDTQYF	TGTGCCACCAGCGGCCAGGGCGCTCGCACAGATACGCAGTATTTT
TRBV27	TRBD2	TRBJ2-1	few	CASRKAGGYNEQFF	TGTGCCAGCAGAAAAGCGGGGGGATACAATGAGCAGTTCTTC
TRBV11-3	TRBD1	TRBJ1-5	once	CASSLGRAGGCNSNQPQHF	TGTGCCAGCAGCTTAGGAAGGGCAGGGGGTTGCAATAGCAATCAGCCCCAGCATTTT
TRBV6-5	NA	TRBJ1-6	few	CASSYLPVGTQNSPLHF	TGTGCCAGCAGTTACCTTCCCGTGGGAACACAGAATTCACCCCTCCACTTT
TRBV7-9	NA	TRBJ1-1	few	CASSQHRVMNTEAFF	TGTGCCAGCAGCCAACACAGGGTGATGAACACTGAAGCTTTCTTT
TRBV6-5	NA	TRBJ2-1	few	CASSYLGSSYNEQFF	TGTGCCAGCAGTTACCTGGGGAGCTCCTACAATGAGCAGTTCTTC
TRBV20-1	NA	TRBJ2-2	NA	CSARFGELFF	TGCAGTGCCCGTTTCGGGGAGCTGTTTTTT
TRBV6-1	TRBD1	TRBJ1-1	many	CASSRLGTANTEAFF	TGTGCCAGCAGTCGCCTGGGGACAGCGAACACTGAAGCTTTCTTT
TRBV6-5	TRBD1	TRBJ1-1	NA	CASSLTFVKSGTGALNTEACF	TGTGCCAGCAGTTTGACCTTCGTTAAGTCCGGGACAGGGGCATTGAACACTGAAGCTTGCTTT
TRBV6-2/TRBV6-3	NA	TRBJ1-5	NA	CAISNTFSNQPQHF	TGTGCCATCTCAAACACCTTTAGCAATCAGCCCCAGCATTTT
TRBV6-2/TRBV6-3	NA	TRBJ2-7	few	CASSYSPSSYEQYF	TGTGCCAGCAGTTACTCCCCATCCTCCTACGAGCAGTACTTC
TRBV28	TRBD1	TRBJ2-2	NA	CASSISVYRDRAGELFF	TGTGCCAGCAGCATAAGCGTATATCGGGACAGGGCCGGGGAGCTGTTTTTT
TRBV25-1	NA	TRBJ2-7	NA	CASMDYVSYEQYF	TGTGCCAGCATGGACTACGTATCCTACGAGCAGTACTTC
TRBV9	NA	TRBJ2-1	few	CASSVATSSYNEQFF	TGTGCCAGCAGCGTAGCCACGAGCTCCTACAATGAGCAGTTCTTC
TRBV4-3	NA	TRBJ2-1	few	CASSQEESAMDEQFF	TGCGCCAGCAGCCAAGAGGAGAGTGCAATGGATGAGCAGTTCTTC
TRBV11-3	TRBD1	TRBJ2-1	few	CASSSPGTGVGHNEQFF	TGTGCCAGCAGCAGTCCCGGGACAGGGGTCGGGCACAATGAGCAGTTCTTC
TRBV7-2	NA	TRBJ1-1	NA	CVSSLDSTEAFF	TGTGTCAGCAGCTTGGACTCCACTGAAGCTTTCTTT
TRBV28	TRBD1	TRBJ1-2	NA	CASREQGEIGGYTF	TGTGCCAGCAGGGAACAGGGGGAGATTGGAGGCTACACCTTC
TRBV6-1	NA	TRBJ1-1	NA	CASSYTALMLTEAFF	TGTGCCAGCAGTTACACGGCTCTTATGCTAACTGAAGCTTTCTTT
TRBV7-9	TRBD2	TRBJ2-7	few	CASSHSPSGSSYEQYF	TGTGCCAGCAGCCATAGCCCTAGCGGGTCGTCCTACGAGCAGTACTTC
TRBV7-2	NA	TRBJ2-2	many	CASSLNPYRATNTGELFF	TGTGCCAGCAGCTTAAATCCGTACAGGGCTACGAACACCGGGGAGCTGTTTTTT
TRBV19	NA	TRBJ2-2	many	CASSPGSTNTGELFF	TGTGCCAGTAGTCCCGGCAGTACGAACACCGGGGAGCTGTTTTTT
TRBV15	NA	TRBJ2-2	NA	CATSSYSNTGELFF	TGTGCCACCAGCAGTTATTCGAACACCGGGGAGCTGTTTTTT